This paragraph covers one T cell receptor (beta chain) sequence. The entry originates in a study of blood T cell repertoires in COVID-19. Study as a whole: T cells, B-cell-depleted T cells, or PBMCs supplied cDNA or gDNA.

Using immunoSEQ multiplex PCR, the repertoire was profiled, and TCRdb retains in-frame clones only, with some absent. Here the sample spans 200,000 to 250,000 clones, roughly 80% being singletons. Recruits, aged roughly 18 to 89 years, lived in 20 to 30 US areas. Cohort assignment relied on participant-reported clinical history. Within the 2 weeks before study entry, each person in the exposed group met a COVID-19 case. Looked up from germline, CDR1 is SGHTA and CDR2 is FQGNSA. After removal of 4 bases from V and 1 base from J, the junction contained 5 bases not matched to a gene. The CDR3 runs to 15 residues.

The specimen was PBMCs or T cells enriched from blood (not recorded which). This sequence was found in a woman between 40 and 50 years old who had been exposed to COVID-19. V usage is TRBV7-2 and J usage is TRBJ2-3; TRBD1 matches 7 bases. The CDR3 DNA reads as TGTGCCAGCAGCTCGCAGGGGGTAGGCACAGATACGCAGTATTTT. This codes for CASSSQGVGTDTQYF.